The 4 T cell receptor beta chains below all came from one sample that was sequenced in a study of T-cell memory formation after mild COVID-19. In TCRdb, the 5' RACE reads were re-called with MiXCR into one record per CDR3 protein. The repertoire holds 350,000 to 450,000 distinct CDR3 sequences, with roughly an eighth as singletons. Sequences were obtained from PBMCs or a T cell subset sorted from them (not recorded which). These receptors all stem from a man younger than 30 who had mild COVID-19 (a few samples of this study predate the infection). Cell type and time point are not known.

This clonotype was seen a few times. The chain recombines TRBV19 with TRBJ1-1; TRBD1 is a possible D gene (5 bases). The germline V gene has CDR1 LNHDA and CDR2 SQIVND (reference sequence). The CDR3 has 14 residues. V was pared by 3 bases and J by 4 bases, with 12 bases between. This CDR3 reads CASSIGGIGTEAFF. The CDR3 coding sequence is TGTGCCAGTAGTATCGGGGGAATCGGCACTGAAGCTTTCTTT.

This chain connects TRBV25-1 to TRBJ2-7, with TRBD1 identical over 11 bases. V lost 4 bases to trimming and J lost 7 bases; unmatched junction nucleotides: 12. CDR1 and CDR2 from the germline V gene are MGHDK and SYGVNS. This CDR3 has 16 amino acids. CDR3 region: CASSAFEGTGGDEQYF. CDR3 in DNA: TGTGCCAGCAGTGCCTTCGAAGGGACAGGGGGGGATGAGCAGTACTTC.

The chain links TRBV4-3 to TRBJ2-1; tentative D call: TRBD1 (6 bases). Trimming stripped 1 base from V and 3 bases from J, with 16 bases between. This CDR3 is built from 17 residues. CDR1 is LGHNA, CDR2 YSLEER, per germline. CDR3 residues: CASSQGHKTGFYNEQFF. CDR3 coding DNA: TGCGCCAGCAGCCAAGGGCATAAGACAGGTTTCTACAATGAGCAGTTCTTC.

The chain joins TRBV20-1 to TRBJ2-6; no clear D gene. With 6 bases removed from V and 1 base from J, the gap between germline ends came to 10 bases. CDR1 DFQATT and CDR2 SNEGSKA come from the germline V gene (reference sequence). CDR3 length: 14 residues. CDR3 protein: CSAPTTSGANVLTF. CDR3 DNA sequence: TGCAGTGCACCGACGACTTCTGGGGCCAACGTCCTGACTTTC.